Here is one T cell receptor (beta chain) with its context. Sequenced by immunoSEQ multiplex PCR; TCRdb stores in-frame clones only, minus some. There are about 480,000 clones in the sample; approximately 89% occur only once, and 10% to 15% lies in the top ten. This record belongs to a study of blood T cell repertoires in COVID-19. One Seattle source followed patients from active infection through their disease course. V dropped 5 bases and J dropped 5 bases, with 13 bases sitting between them. The CDR3 loop spans 14 amino acids. In germline, CDR1 is SEHNR, CDR2 FQNEAQ (reference sequence). Sequences were obtained from peripheral blood. This clonotype originated in a woman in her fifties or sixties with COVID-19, enrolled during active disease. The rearrangement links TRBV7-9 to TRBJ1-5, with no clear D. CDR3 sequence reads: CASSPSLGDQPQHF. DNA of the CDR3: TGTGCCAGCAGCCCGTCTTTAGGAGATCAGCCCCAGCATTTT.